This TCR beta chain derives from a study of blood T cell repertoires in COVID-19 (dated by TCRdb to 2019 to 2021). The study in broad terms: Samples covering the acute and convalescent phases of COVID-19 were provided by collaborators in the United States, Italy and Spain. The material from the prospective study consisted of cDNA or gDNA derived from T cells, B-cell-depleted T cells, or PBMCs. The samples were drawn from the first 160 participants of the ongoing ImmuneRACE study and from 1,254 subjects provided by 6 global collaborators. The repertoires were released in a freely available public database intended as a resource for research on the immune response to SARS-CoV-2. Subjects who had been exposed to COVID-19, were actively infected with it, or had recovered from it provided the deeply sampled blood TCRbeta repertoires that made up the dataset. Where HLA class I and class II types were available, the types were taken from metadata supplied by the sample provider, not from assay-based typing. The sample metadata nearly always contained a de-identified subject ID, COVID-19 status, age in years and sex.

TCRbeta CDR3 regions were amplified from genomic DNA by means of the immunoSEQ Assay, a bias-controlled multiplex PCR. The authors' analysis ran thus. The number of nucleated cells in each sample was estimated by amplification of reference gene primers within the assay. To quantify the absolute abundance of each unique TCRbeta CDR3 rearrangement, sequence reads were collapsed and filtered. For each sample, productive Simpson clonality was calculated as the square root of Simpson's diversity index over productive rearrangements. This is the immuneACCESS table as TCRdb keeps it, with only in-frame sequences that have V and J called. A part of the clones is gone; compared with another copy, unresolved V genes explain less than half, and the rest is unexplained. Clone size and the V and J calls come from that table; the DNA yielded D and trimming. The sample table holds some 120,000 clones, of which around 83% were seen once. The ten top clones hold about 5.4% of the sample.

CDR1 and CDR2 are drawn from the germline V gene: SGHVS, FNYEAQ. Trimming removed 1 base from V and 7 bases from J; the gene matches leave 2 bases unexplained. The CDR3 holds 15 amino acids from the cysteine to the phenylalanine. The retained sequence is limited to the CDR3, 45 bases, with the frame set at the first base. Comments on this clone: No antigen is known for it. No per-base quality is available; no much larger clone lies one base away.

On the study overall, not on this receptor specifically: The amount of clinical and demographic metadata varied by source and participant and was provided uncurated.

Whole blood was collected in K2EDTA tubes by collaborating institutions according to the institutions' own protocols. For TCRbeta analysis, collaborator samples were shipped as frozen whole blood, as isolated PBMCs, or as DNA extracted from either sample type. Sequenced sample: peripheral blood. In this chain, TRBV7-6 is recombined with TRBJ1-6; 9 bases in between match TRBD1. The origin of this receptor is a man aged 80 or over with active or convalescent COVID-19. The nucleotides read TGTGCCAGCAGCTTAGACGGACAGGGGAATTCACCCCTCCACTTT. Its amino acids are CASSLDGQGNSPLHF.